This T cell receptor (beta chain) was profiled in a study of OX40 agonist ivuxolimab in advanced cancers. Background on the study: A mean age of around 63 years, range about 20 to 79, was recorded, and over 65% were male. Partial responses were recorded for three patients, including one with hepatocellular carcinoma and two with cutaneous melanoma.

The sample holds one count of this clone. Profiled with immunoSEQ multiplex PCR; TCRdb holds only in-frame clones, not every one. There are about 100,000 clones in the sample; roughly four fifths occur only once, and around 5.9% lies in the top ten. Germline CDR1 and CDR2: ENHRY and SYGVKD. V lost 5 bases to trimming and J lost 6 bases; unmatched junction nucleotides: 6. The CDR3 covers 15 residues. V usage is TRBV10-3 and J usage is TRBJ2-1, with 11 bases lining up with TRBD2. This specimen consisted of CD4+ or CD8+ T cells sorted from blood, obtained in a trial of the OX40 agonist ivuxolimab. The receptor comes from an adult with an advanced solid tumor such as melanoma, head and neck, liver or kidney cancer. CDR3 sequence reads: CAISLSGGAGNEQFF. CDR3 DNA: TGTGCCATCAGTCTTAGCGGGGGGGCGGGCAATGAGCAGTTCTTC.